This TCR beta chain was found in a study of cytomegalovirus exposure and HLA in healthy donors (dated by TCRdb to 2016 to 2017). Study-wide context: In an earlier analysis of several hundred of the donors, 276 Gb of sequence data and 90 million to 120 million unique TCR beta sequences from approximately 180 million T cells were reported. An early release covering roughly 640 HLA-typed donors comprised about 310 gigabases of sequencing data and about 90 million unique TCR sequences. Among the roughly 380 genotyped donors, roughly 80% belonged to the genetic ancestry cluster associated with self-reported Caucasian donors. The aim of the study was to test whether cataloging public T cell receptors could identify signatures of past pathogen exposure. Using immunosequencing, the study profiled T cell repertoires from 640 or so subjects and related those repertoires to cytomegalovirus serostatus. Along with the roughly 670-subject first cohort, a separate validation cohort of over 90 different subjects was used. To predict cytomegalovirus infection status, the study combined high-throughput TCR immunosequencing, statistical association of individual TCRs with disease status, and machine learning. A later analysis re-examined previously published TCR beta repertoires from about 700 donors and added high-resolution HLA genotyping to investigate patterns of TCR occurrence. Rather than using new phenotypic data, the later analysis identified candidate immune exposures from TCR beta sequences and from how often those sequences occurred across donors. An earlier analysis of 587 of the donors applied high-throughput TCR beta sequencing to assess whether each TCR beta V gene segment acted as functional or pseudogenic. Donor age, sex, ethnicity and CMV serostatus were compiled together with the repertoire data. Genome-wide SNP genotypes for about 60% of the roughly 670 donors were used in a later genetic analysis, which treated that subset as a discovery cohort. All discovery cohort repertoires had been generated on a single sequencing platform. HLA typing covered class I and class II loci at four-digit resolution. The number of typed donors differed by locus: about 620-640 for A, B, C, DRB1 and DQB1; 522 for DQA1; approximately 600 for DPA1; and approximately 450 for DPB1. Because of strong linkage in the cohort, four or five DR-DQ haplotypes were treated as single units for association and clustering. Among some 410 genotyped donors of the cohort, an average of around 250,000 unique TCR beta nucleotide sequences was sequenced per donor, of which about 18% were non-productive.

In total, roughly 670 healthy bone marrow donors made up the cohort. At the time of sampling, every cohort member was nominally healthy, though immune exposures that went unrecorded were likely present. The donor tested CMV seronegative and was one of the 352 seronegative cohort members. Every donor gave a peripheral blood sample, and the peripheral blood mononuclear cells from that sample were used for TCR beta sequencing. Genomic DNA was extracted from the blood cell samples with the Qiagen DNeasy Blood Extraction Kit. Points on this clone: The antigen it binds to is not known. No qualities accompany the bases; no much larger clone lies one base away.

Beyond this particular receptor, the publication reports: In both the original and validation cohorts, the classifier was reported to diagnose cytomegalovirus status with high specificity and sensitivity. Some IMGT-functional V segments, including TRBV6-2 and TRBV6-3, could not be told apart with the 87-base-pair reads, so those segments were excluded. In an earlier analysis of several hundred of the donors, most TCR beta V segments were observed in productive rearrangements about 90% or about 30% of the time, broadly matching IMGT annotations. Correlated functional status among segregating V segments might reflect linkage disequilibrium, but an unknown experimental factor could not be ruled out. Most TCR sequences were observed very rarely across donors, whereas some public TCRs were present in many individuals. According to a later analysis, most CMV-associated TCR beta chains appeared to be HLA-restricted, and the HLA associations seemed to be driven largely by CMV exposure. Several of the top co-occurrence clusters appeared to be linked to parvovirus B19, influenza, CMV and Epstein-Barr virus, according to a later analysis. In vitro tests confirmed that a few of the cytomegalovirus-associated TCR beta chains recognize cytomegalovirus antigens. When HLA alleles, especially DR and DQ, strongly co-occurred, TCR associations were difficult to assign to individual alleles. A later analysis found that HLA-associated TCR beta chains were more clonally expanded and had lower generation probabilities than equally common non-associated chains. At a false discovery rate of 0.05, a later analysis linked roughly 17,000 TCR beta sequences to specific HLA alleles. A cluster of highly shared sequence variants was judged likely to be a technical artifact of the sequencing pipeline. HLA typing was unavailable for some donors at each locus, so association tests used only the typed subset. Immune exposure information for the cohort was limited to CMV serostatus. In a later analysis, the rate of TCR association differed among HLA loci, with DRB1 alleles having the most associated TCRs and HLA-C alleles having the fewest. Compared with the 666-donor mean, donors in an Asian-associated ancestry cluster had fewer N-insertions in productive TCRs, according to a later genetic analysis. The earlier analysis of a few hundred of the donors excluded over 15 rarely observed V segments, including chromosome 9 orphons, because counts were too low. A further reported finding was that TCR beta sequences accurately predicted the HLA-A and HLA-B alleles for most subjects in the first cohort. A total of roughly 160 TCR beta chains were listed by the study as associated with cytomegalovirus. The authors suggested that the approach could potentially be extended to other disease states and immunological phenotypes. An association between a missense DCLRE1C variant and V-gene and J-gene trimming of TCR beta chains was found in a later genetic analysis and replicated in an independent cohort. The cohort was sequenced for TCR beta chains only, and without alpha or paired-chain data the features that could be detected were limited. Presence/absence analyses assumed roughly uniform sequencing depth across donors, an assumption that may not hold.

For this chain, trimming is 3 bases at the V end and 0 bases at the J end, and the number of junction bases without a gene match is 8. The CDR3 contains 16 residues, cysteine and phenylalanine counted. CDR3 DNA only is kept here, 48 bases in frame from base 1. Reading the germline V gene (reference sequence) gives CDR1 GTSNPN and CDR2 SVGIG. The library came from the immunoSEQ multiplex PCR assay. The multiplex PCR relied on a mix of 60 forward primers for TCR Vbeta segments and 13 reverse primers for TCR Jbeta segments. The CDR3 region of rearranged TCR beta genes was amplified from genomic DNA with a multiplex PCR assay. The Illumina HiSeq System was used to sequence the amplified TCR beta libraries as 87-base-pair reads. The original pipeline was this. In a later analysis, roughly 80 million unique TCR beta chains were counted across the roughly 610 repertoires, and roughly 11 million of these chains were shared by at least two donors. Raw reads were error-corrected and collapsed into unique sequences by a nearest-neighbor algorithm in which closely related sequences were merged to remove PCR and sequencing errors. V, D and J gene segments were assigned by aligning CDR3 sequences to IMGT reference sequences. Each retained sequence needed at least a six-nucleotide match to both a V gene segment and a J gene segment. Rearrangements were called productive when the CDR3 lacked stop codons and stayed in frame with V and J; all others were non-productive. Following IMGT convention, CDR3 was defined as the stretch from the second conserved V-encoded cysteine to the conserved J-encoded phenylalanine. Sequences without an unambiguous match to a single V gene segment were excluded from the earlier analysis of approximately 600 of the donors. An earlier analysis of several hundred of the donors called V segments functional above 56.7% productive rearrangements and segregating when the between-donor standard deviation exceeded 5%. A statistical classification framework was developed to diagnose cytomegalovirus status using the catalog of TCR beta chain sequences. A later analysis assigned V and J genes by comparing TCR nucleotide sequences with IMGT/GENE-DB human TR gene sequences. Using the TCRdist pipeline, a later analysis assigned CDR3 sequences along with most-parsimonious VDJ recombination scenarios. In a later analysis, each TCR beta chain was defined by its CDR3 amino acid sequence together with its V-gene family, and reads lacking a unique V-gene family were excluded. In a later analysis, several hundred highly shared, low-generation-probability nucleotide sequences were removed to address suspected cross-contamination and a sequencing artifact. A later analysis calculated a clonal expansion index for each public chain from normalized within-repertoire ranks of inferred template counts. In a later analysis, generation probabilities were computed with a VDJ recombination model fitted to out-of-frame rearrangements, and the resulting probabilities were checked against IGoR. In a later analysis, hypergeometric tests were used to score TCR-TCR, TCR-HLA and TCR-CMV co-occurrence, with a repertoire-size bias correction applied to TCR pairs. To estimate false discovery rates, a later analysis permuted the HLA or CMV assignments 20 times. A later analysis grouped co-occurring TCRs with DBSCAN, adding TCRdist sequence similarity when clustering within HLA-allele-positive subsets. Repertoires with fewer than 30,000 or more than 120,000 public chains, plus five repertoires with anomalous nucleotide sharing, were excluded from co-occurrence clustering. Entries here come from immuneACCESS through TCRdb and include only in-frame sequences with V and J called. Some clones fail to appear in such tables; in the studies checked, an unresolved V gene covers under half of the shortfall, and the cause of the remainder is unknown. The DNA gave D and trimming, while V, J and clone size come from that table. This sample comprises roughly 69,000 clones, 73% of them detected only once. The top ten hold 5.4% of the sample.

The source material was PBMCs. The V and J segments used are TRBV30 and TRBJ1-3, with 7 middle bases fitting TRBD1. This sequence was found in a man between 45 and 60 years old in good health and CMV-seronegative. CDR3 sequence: CAWRQLTGSSGNTIYF. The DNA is TGTGCCTGGAGACAACTGACAGGGAGCTCTGGAAACACCATATATTTT. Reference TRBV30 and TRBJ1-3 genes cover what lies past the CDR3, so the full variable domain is SQTIHQWPATLVQPVGSPLSLECTVEGTSNPNLYWYRQAAGRGLQLLFYSVGIGQISSEVPQNLSASRPQDRQFILSSKKLLLSDSGFYLCAWRQLTGSSGNTIYFGEGSWLTVV.